These 30 T cell receptor beta chains share one sample of origin, sequenced in a study of T cell clonality in common variable immunodeficiency. Assay: immunoSEQ multiplex PCR; the TCRdb copy retains only in-frame clones and omits some. The sample is made up of 35,000 to 50,000 clones, none counted only once. Sequenced input: peripheral blood mononuclear cells. The receptors here all came from a person aged 18-69 years in good health.

This clone occurred many times. The read gets to within 3 residues of the CDR3 end, and the germline J gene fills in the rest. V usage is TRBV28 and J usage is TRBJ1-2; 7 bases are shared with TRBD1. From germline, CDR1 is MDHEN and CDR2 SYDVKM. V lost 6 bases to trimming and J lost 3 bases; unmatched junction nucleotides: 4. The CDR3 consists of 13 residues. This CDR3 reads CASSSDRDYGYTF. CDR3 DNA, as far as it was read: TGTGCCAGCAGCTCCGACAGGGACTATGGC.

In this sample, this clone turned up many times. Read coverage stops 3 residues before the CDR3 terminus; the germline J gene supplies the remainder. The V gene is TRBV7-3, the J gene TRBJ2-1; possible D gene TRBD2, 6 bases. Germline values: CDR1 SGHTA, CDR2 FQGTGA. The CDR3 has 13 amino acids. V was clipped by 6 bases and J by 3 bases, with 9 bases between them. The CDR3 sequence: CASRSGGYNEQFF. The covered CDR3 bases are TGTGCCAGCAGGTCCGGGGGCTACAATGAG.

By proportion, this clone is medium-sized. The CDR3 goes on 3 residues after the read ends, and that part is filled in from the germline J gene. The rearrangement links TRBV20-1 to TRBJ2-1; TRBD1 aligns across 7 bases. V lost 3 bases, J lost 9 bases, and 11 bases stayed unmatched. Germline V gene sequence: CDR1 DFQATT, CDR2 SNEGSKA (reference sequence). The CDR3 is made up of 14 amino acids. The CDR3 reads CSARGTEGSVEQFF. CDR3 DNA, as far as it was read: TGCAGTGCTAGGGGGACAGAAGGTTCCGTTGAG.

This clone was counted a few times. A junction end diverges from the germline sequence, so it may reflect a read error. Coverage ceases 3 residues before the CDR3 finishes, and the germline J gene fills in the end. J is TRBJ2-3 and V is TRBV19; TRBD2 matches 12 bases. Germline V gene data show CDR1 as LNHDA and CDR2 as SQIVND (reference sequence). The CDR3 length is 15 residues. The CDR3 sequence is CASRTGTSGPDAQYF. CDR3 DNA (partial): TGTGCCAGCCGAACCGGGACTAGCGGGCCAGATGCG.

This clone turned up a few times. The read ends 3 residues early relative to the CDR3; the germline J gene fills the gap. The J gene is TRBJ2-2, the V gene TRBV2; 7 bases are shared with TRBD2. The V gene's germline CDR1 is SNHLY and CDR2 FYNNEI. The CDR3 totals 15 residues. Partial CDR3 DNA: TGTGCCAGCAGTCCCAGCGGGATTGGGGAGGGAAAG. Protein product: CASSPSGIGEGK. The entire CDR3 sequence reads CASSPSGIGEGKLFF.

This clone has ten or more counts. Coverage ceases 3 residues before the CDR3 finishes, and the germline J gene fills in the end. The chain links TRBV2 to TRBJ1-2; no firm D call. This CDR3 has 13 residues. CDR1 is SNHLY and CDR2 is FYNNEI in the germline V gene. Trimming took off 7 bases at V and 2 bases at J, with 11 bases between the two ends. CDR3 DNA, as far as it was read: TGTGCCAGCATACGTCACATCAACTATGGC. It translates to CASIRHINYG. In full, the CDR3 reads CASIRHINYGYTF.

This clone was seen at least ten times. The read finishes 3 residues shy of the CDR3 end, and the germline J gene is used to complete it. The chain recombines TRBV2 with TRBJ2-3; D call uncertain. This CDR3 has 13 residues. Trimming shortened V by 5 bases and J by 4 bases, and 10 bases separated the two germline ends. Germline values: CDR1 SNHLY, CDR2 FYNNEI. This CDR3 is CASSSIAPDTQYF. CDR3 bases read: TGTGCCAGCAGTAGTATAGCCCCAGATACG.

The sample holds many counts of this clone. The DNA ends 3 residues before the CDR3 does, and the rest of the CDR3 is filled in from the germline J gene. The chain employs TRBV5-1 and TRBJ1-4; unclear D gene. There are 11 residues in the CDR3. Looked up from germline, CDR1 is SGHRS and CDR2 is YFSETQ. CDR3 residues: CASSRGAKLFF. The sequenced part of the CDR3 DNA is TGCGCCAGCAGCCGGGGTGCCAAA.

In its sample, this clone was seen many times. The read stops 3 residues short of the end of the CDR3; the missing end is completed from the germline J gene. V gene TRBV30 combines with J gene TRBJ2-1; a possible D gene is TRBD1 (6 bases). Trimming left V 3 bases short and J 8 bases short, with 11 bases between. This CDR3 is built from 12 residues. Germline values: CDR1 GTSNPN, CDR2 SVGIG (reference sequence). The part of the CDR3 DNA that was read is TGTGCCTGGAGCAGGGGTGGCTATGAG. The encoded protein is CAWSRGGYE. Given in full, the CDR3 is CAWSRGGYEQFF.

This clone was detected many times. The missing CDR3 end, 3 residues past where the read stops, is filled in from the germline J gene. The rearrangement links TRBV20-1 to TRBJ2-5; 14 bases line up with TRBD2. CDR3 size: 17 residues. Trimming removed 1 base from V and 5 bases from J; junction bases left unmatched: 9. Germline loops: CDR1 DFQATT, CDR2 SNEGSKA (reference sequence). The part of the CDR3 DNA that was read is TGCAGTGCTAGAGTCGGGACTAGCGGGAGAACGGGGGAGACC. Encoded protein: CSARVGTSGRTGET. The full CDR3 protein reads CSARVGTSGRTGETQYF.

This clone is deemed medium-sized. The CDR3 extends 3 residues past the end of the read, so its final part is completed from the germline J gene. The gene calls are TRBV4-2 and TRBJ2-1; 16 bases line up with TRBD2. Trimming at V came to 4 bases and at J to 4 bases, leaving 16 bases not matched to a gene. Germline-derived CDR1 and CDR2 are LGHNA and YNFKEQ. The CDR3 spans 21 residues. The sequenced CDR3 bases are TGTGCCAGCAGCCTTACGTCGAAGGGACTAGCGGGAGGGCCGGGGTACAATGAG. It translates to CASSLTSKGLAGGPGYNE. The full CDR3 protein reads CASSLTSKGLAGGPGYNEQFF.

At least ten counts were recorded for this clone. The sequenced fragment ends 3 residues before the CDR3 boundary, so the rest is inferred from the germline J gene. The rearrangement links TRBV29-1 to TRBJ1-1; D may be TRBD1 (6 bases). The germline CDR1 and CDR2 sequences are SQVTM and ANQGSEA. Trimming pared 7 bases from V and 5 bases from J, leaving 20 bases between. The CDR3 is 14 residues long. Incomplete CDR3 DNA: TGCAGCGCTATTACAGGGAGCGGGGGGACTGAA. This codes for CSAITGSGGTE. The entire CDR3 sequence reads CSAITGSGGTEAFF.

This clone was seen at least ten times. The missing CDR3 end, 3 residues past where the read stops, is filled in from the germline J gene. The V and J genes are TRBV13 and TRBJ2-7; no firm D call. V shed 3 bases and J shed 0 bases, with 9 bases lying between them. Germline values: CDR1 PRHDT, CDR2 FYEKMQ (reference sequence). The length of the CDR3 is 14 residues. The CDR3 bases that were read are TGTGCCAGCAGCTTTCTCAGACTCTCCTACGAG. Translation gives CASSFLRLSYE. The CDR3 as a whole reads CASSFLRLSYEQYF.

This clone was seen at least ten times. With the read ending 3 residues before the CDR3 end, the germline J gene is used to fill in that end. This rearrangement joins TRBV19 to TRBJ2-1; 7 bases are shared with TRBD2. There are 13 residues in the CDR3. After removal of 11 bases from V and 5 bases from J, the junction contained 9 bases not matched to a gene. CDR1 is LNHDA, CDR2 SQIVND, per germline (reference sequence). CDR3 in amino acids: CASPGLKNNEQFF. Incomplete CDR3 DNA: TGTGCCTCGCCGGGACTAAAAAACAATGAG.

This clone showed up many times. The read terminates 3 residues before the CDR3 end, so the remaining end is supplied by the germline J gene. The chain is built from TRBV20-1 and TRBJ2-5; a weak D match, TRBD1 (6 bases). This CDR3 is built from 14 residues. V was shortened by 0 bases and J by 4 bases, with 12 bases between the two germline ends. Germline CDR1 reads DFQATT; CDR2 reads SNEGSKA (reference sequence). CDR3 DNA, as far as it was read: TGCAGTGCTAGAGATCTTGGACAGCCAGAGACC. The encoded protein is CSARDLGQPET. The whole CDR3 reads CSARDLGQPETQYF.

At least ten counts were recorded for this clone. The CDR3 extends 3 residues past the end of the read, so its final part is completed from the germline J gene. The chain recombines TRBV20-1 with TRBJ2-3, with 11 bases aligning to TRBD2. CDR1 and CDR2 from the germline V gene are DFQATT and SNEGSKA (reference sequence). V trimming: 6 bases; J trimming: 3 bases; junction bases outside the gene matches: 5. This CDR3 spans 14 amino acids. Partial CDR3 DNA: TGCAGTGCCCAACGACTAGCGGGAACAGATACG. Protein: CSAQRLAGTDT. The whole CDR3 protein is CSAQRLAGTDTQYF.

This clone was picked up many times. The read falls 3 residues short of the CDR3 end, and the missing part is taken from the germline J gene. The chain combines TRBV7-8 with TRBJ2-5; TRBD1 matches at 11 bases. Germline CDR1 reads SGHVS; CDR2 reads FQNEAQ. The junction had 9 bases not matched to a gene; V was cut back by 4 bases and J by 5 bases. The CDR3 sequence is 16 residues long. CDR3 bases read: TGTGCCAGCAGCTCCCGGACAGGGGGCGTTGGGGAGACC. Residues: CASSSRTGGVGET. In full, the CDR3 is CASSSRTGGVGETQYF.

This clone was recorded many times. The CDR3 end is not reached by the read, which stops 3 residues before it; the germline J gene fills it in. The chain couples TRBV5-1 to TRBJ2-1; no reliable D call. Germline V gene sequence: CDR1 SGHRS, CDR2 YFSETQ. This CDR3 has 16 amino acids. V gave up 5 bases and J gave up 7 bases, with 22 bases separating them. CDR3 protein: CASSYGFTTTKNEQFF. The covered CDR3 bases are TGCGCCAGCAGTTACGGTTTTACAACTACGAAAAATGAG.

This clone was seen many times. The read ends 3 residues early relative to the CDR3; the germline J gene fills the gap. The rearrangement joins TRBV7-3 to TRBJ2-1, with 7 bases lining up with TRBD2. After removal of 5 bases from V and 9 bases from J, the junction contained 7 bases not matched to a gene. The CDR3 sequence is 13 residues long. CDR1 is SGHTA and CDR2 is FQGTGA in the germline V gene. The CDR3 bases that were read are TGTGCCAGCAGCCCCCCGGGGGGTGGTGAG. Its translation: CASSPPGGGE. The whole CDR3 sequence is CASSPPGGGEQFF.

This clone showed up many times. The CDR3 end is not reached by the read, which stops 3 residues before it; the germline J gene fills it in. V gene TRBV18 combines with J gene TRBJ2-2, with 12 bases that match TRBD2. This CDR3 comprises 16 residues. V lost 6 bases to trimming and J lost 6 bases; unmatched junction nucleotides: 8. Germline V CDR1 and CDR2: KGHSH, LQKENI. CDR3 DNA (partial): TGTGCCAGCTCGCCCCGACTAGCGGGAGAGGCCGGGGAG. Amino acid sequence: CASSPRLAGEAGE. From start to end, the CDR3 is CASSPRLAGEAGELFF.

This clone was seen a few times. The read comes to an end 3 residues before the CDR3 does, leaving the germline J gene to fill in the end. The J gene is TRBJ2-7, the V gene TRBV18; TRBD1 is a possible D gene (6 bases). Germline V gene sequence: CDR1 KGHSH, CDR2 LQKENI. The CDR3 is made up of 13 amino acids. Trimming shortened V by 2 bases and J by 5 bases, and 10 bases separated the two germline ends. CDR3 sequence reads: CASSPVRGNEQYF. The CDR3 DNA, read in part, is TGTGCCAGCTCACCAGTCAGGGGCAACGAG. The full variable domain, in which reference TRBV18 and TRBJ2-7 provide the parts outside the CDR3, is NAGVMQNPRHLVRRRGQEARLRCSPMKGHSHVYWYRQLPEEGLKFMVYLQKENIIDESGMPKERFSAEFPKEGPSILRIQQVVRGDSAAYFCASSPVRGNEQYFGPGTRLTVT.

In regard to this clone: The read comes to an end 3 residues before the CDR3 does, leaving the germline J gene to fill in the end. The V gene is TRBV11-1, the J gene TRBJ2-7, with a tentative D call TRBD2 (5 bases). Looked up from germline, CDR1 is SGHAT and CDR2 is FQDESV (reference sequence). V was cut by 1 base and J by 5 bases, with 9 bases left in between. The CDR3 consists of 13 residues. Incomplete CDR3 DNA: TGTGCCAGCAGCTTAGAGCTAGCCCACGAG. It is translated as CASSLELAHE. The full-length CDR3 reads as CASSLELAHEQYF.

This clone was seen a few times. The read finishes 3 residues shy of the CDR3 end, and the germline J gene is used to complete it. The chain combines TRBV19 with TRBJ1-2, with D possibly being TRBD1 (5 bases). This CDR3 is built from 15 residues. Germline lookup yields CDR1 LNHDA and CDR2 SQIVND (reference sequence). Here the CDR3 reads CASSPETAYSYDYTF. The DNA read from the CDR3 is TGTGCCAGTAGTCCAGAGACAGCATATTCCTACGAC.

This clone was counted at least ten times. The read finishes 3 residues shy of the CDR3 end, and the germline J gene is used to complete it. The chain has TRBV5-1 and TRBJ2-1; 7 bases map to TRBD2. The V segment lost 4 bases and the J segment 2 bases; nucleotides outside the gene matches: 3. CDR3 length: 14 amino acids. CDR1 is SGHRS, CDR2 YFSETQ, per germline. The CDR3 region is CASSPTSAYNEQFF. The sequenced part of the CDR3 DNA is TGCGCCAGCAGCCCCACTAGCGCCTACAATGAG.

This clone has a count of ten or more. Read coverage stops 3 residues before the CDR3 terminus; the germline J gene supplies the remainder. The V and J genes are TRBV6-4 and TRBJ2-2; TRBD2 is a possible D gene (5 bases). The CDR3 is made up of 15 amino acids. Germline-derived CDR1 and CDR2 are MRHNA and SNTAGT. The ends were cut back, 5 bases at V and 6 bases at J, with 16 bases in the middle. The chain's CDR3 is CASSQTSGRAGELFF. The sequenced part of the CDR3 DNA is TGTGCCAGCAGTCAGACCAGCGGACGAGCCGGGGAG.

This clone has ten or more counts. The read comes to an end 3 residues before the CDR3 does, leaving the germline J gene to fill in the end. The genes are TRBV6-2 or TRBV6-3 and TRBJ2-2; TRBD1 might be the D (6 bases). The CDR3 runs to 16 residues. The germline gives CDR1 MNHEY, CDR2 SVGEGT. Trimming took 5 bases from V and 0 from J, leaving 13 bases between them. This CDR3 reads CASSPLTGPNTGELFF. Partial CDR3 DNA: TGTGCCAGCAGTCCCTTGACAGGTCCGAACACCGGGGAG.

This clone was detected ten times or more. The CDR3 end is not reached by the read, which stops 3 residues before it; the germline J gene fills it in. This chain connects TRBV2 to TRBJ1-4; 8 bases agree with TRBD1. In germline, CDR1 is SNHLY, CDR2 FYNNEI. This CDR3 spans 17 amino acids. J lost 7 bases, V lost 6 bases, and 16 bases had no gene match. CDR3 sequence: CASSRGAGGARGEKLFF. CDR3 bases read: TGTGCCAGCAGCCGTGGGGCAGGGGGCGCCAGGGGTGAAAAA.

This clone has ten or more counts. The CDR3 extends 3 residues past the end of the read, so its final part is completed from the germline J gene. This rearrangement joins TRBV7-2 to TRBJ2-2; 10 bases fit TRBD2. Germline V gene lookup returns CDR1 SGHTA and CDR2 FQGNSA. CDR3 length: 17 residues. The ends lost 0 bases at V and 7 bases at J; junction bases unmatched: 8. CDR3 DNA, as far as it was read: TGTGCCAGCAGCTTAGCGGGGGGAGCTAGCGGGGGCGGGGAG. It encodes CASSLAGGASGGGE. The entire CDR3 is CASSLAGGASGGGELFF.

This clone was recorded many times. From the germline J gene comes the end of the CDR3, since the read stops 3 residues before it. The V and J genes are TRBV20-1 and TRBJ1-2, with D unclear. CDR3 length: 13 residues. V lost 6 bases to trimming and J lost 0 bases, with 11 bases between them. Per the germline V gene, CDR1 is DFQATT and CDR2 is SNEGSKA (reference sequence). CDR3 DNA (partial): TGCAGTGCCCCACAGACGGCTAACTATGGC. It codes for CSAPQTANYG. The CDR3 as a whole reads CSAPQTANYGYTF.

This clone was counted only a few times. From the germline J gene comes the end of the CDR3, since the read stops 3 residues before it. The chain recombines TRBV2 with TRBJ1-6; TRBD1 might be the D (6 bases). The germline V and J ends were trimmed by 8 bases and 0 bases, with 11 bases remaining between them. There are 15 residues in the CDR3. Looked up from germline, CDR1 is SNHLY and CDR2 is FYNNEI. The sequenced part of the CDR3 DNA is TGTGCCAGCGGACAGTCGAGCTCCTATAATTCACCC. This sequence encodes CASGQSSSYNSP. The entire CDR3 is CASGQSSSYNSPLHF.